One sample yielded the 5 T cell receptor beta chains listed below, sequenced in a study of patients and donors after allogeneic stem cell transplantation. MiXCR, run by TCRdb on the RT-PCR reads, gives a single entry per CDR3 protein. The sample contains roughly 940,000 distinct CDR3 sequences, 15% to 20% of which appear only once. The sequencing input was blood, either unsorted or a sorted T cell fraction (not recorded which). These receptors were taken from a human donor who was either an allogeneic HSCT recipient or a stem cell or donor lymphocyte infusion donor (not recorded which). It is not recorded whose cells these are; they may come from a transplant donor.

The rearrangement links TRBV6-5 to TRBJ2-7; D could derive from TRBD1 or TRBD2 (5 bases each). The CDR3 covers 15 residues. V lost 0 bases, J lost 3 bases, and 12 bases lay in between. Germline-derived CDR1 and CDR2 are MNHEY and SVGAGI. CDR3 amino acids: CASSYSRGSHYEQYF. The CDR3 bases are TGTGCCAGCAGTTACTCGAGGGGCTCCCACTACGAGCAGTACTTC.

This clonotype has just a few counts. The V and J genes are TRBV4-3 and TRBJ2-7; D gene uncertain. Trimming removed 4 bases from V and 3 bases from J, with 10 bases in between. CDR3 size: 13 residues. The V gene's germline CDR1 is LGHNA and CDR2 YSLEER. The CDR3 sequence: CASSPDLSYEQYF. Written as DNA, the CDR3 is TGCGCCAGCAGCCCAGACCTTAGCTACGAGCAGTACTTC.

In this sample, this clonotype turned up a few times. The J gene is TRBJ1-2, the V gene TRBV25-1; 10 bases are a match to TRBD1. CDR3 size: 16 residues. The germline V gene encodes CDR1 MGHDK and CDR2 SYGVNS. V shed 1 base and J 6 bases; nucleotides not matched to a gene: 8. The CDR3 loop reads CASSELRTGGEDGYTF. The CDR3 DNA follows: TGTGCCAGCAGTGAATTGCGGACAGGGGGGGAGGATGGCTACACCTTC.

This clonotype was counted a few times. In nucleotides, the CDR3 is TGTGCCAGCAGCCAAGATGTCCTAGCGGGAAATCCAGATACGCAGTATTTT. Protein sequence: CASSQDVLAGNPDTQYF. The chain links TRBV4-2 to TRBJ2-3; 9 bases match TRBD2. CDR3 length: 17 residues. In germline, CDR1 is LGHNA, CDR2 YNFKEQ. V was pared by 0 bases and J by 4 bases, with 8 bases of the junction left unmatched.

This clonotype has ten or more counts. V is TRBV6-2 or TRBV6-3 and J is TRBJ2-4; maybe TRBD2 (5 bases). This CDR3 comprises 13 residues. The V end was cut by 2 bases, the J end by 11 bases, with 13 bases between. The V gene's germline CDR1 is MNHEY and CDR2 SVGEGT. The CDR3 spells CASSYGMRAFQYF. The CDR3 coding sequence is TGTGCCAGCAGTTACGGCATGCGGGCTTTTCAGTACTTC.